The rows below give T cell receptor beta chains drawn from one sample of a study of T cells in Graves' hyperthyroidism and ophthalmopathy. TCRdb itself ran the multiplex PCR reads through MiXCR, one entry per CDR3 protein. The table lists fewer than 350,000 distinct CDR3 sequences, under 25% of them singletons, with about 50% in the top ten. The sequenced sample was blood. These receptors were taken from a woman in her fifties or sixties with Graves' hyperthyroidism. CDR3s include the opening cysteine and the closing phenylalanine or tryptophan. The order of the fields is V gene, clone size, D gene, J gene, CDR3 protein, CDR3 DNA. D genes are given only for firm matches. Only some rows state a clone size, as once, few, many or a class for expanded clones.

>TRBV3-1|many|TRBD2|TRBJ2-7
CASSQGLAGGFYEQYF
TGTGCCAGCAGCCAAGGTCTAGCGGGAGGGTTCTACGAGCAGTACTTC
>TRBV29-1|once|TRBD1|TRBJ2-1
CSAEGDRGFFSYNEQFF
TGCAGCGCCGAGGGGGACAGGGGGTTCTTTTCCTACAATGAGCAGTTCTTC
>TRBV20-1|many|.|TRBJ1-2
CSAREYRDSGYTF
TGCAGTGCTAGAGAATACAGGGACTCGGGCTACACCTTC
>TRBV12-3/TRBV12-4|many|.|TRBJ2-6
CASSLQGLRANVLTF
TGTGCCAGCAGTTTACAGGGGCTTAGGGCCAACGTCCTGACTTTC
>TRBV20-1|many|TRBD2|TRBJ2-1
CSASPTSAYNEQFF
TGCAGTGCTTCACCGACTAGCGCCTACAATGAGCAGTTCTTC
>TRBV5-6|many|.|TRBJ1-5
CASQFSNQPQHF
TGTGCCAGCCAATTTAGCAATCAGCCCCAGCATTTT
>TRBV30|few|.|TRBJ2-7
CAWRVAGAGEQYF
TGTGCCTGGAGAGTAGCAGGGGCGGGAGAGCAGTACTTC
>TRBV12-3/TRBV12-4|many|TRBD1|TRBJ1-2
CASTPGTGGRRHYGYTF
TGTGCCAGCACCCCCGGGACAGGGGGCCGCAGACACTATGGCTACACCTTC
>TRBV28|many|TRBD1|TRBJ1-4
CASSLLSGTGGLANEKLFF
TGTGCCAGCAGTCTGTTATCGGGGACAGGGGGTCTAGCTAATGAAAAACTGTTTTTT
>TRBV12-3/TRBV12-4|many|.|TRBJ1-2
CASSFSAFTGYTF
TGTGCCAGCAGTTTTTCAGCCTTCACGGGCTACACCTTC
>TRBV30|.|.|TRBJ2-3
CAWRWGDTQYF
TGTGCCTGGAGATGGGGAGATACGCAGTATTTT
>TRBV2|few|.|TRBJ2-7
CASSGSGRGREQYF
TGTGCCAGCAGTGGCTCGGGGCGGGGGCGCGAGCAGTACTTC
>TRBV27|few|.|TRBJ1-6
CASSSQGSTNSPLHF
TGTGCCAGCAGTTCTCAGGGAAGTACCAATTCACCCCTCCACTTT
>TRBV2|many|TRBD2|TRBJ2-1
CASSPGGVYNEQFF
TGTGCCAGCTCTCCGGGGGGGGTCTACAATGAGCAGTTCTTC
>TRBV13|.|TRBD2|TRBJ2-3
CASSLKAGGPGIADTQYF
TGTGCCAGCAGCTTAAAGGCGGGAGGGCCGGGGATAGCAGATACGCAGTATTTT
>TRBV28|.|.|TRBJ2-7
CASRLGGEQYF
TGTGCCAGCAGACTGGGTGGCGAGCAGTACTTC
>TRBV19|.|.|TRBJ1-5
CASTPGGASNQSQHF
TGTGCCAGTACCCCCGGAGGGGCTAGCAATCAGTCCCAGCATTTT
>TRBV30|many|.|TRBJ2-1
CAWSVLGYEQFF
TGTGCCTGGAGTGTACTGGGTTATGAGCAGTTCTTC
>TRBV2|many|TRBD2|TRBJ2-1
CATTRGLAGAYNEQFF
TGTGCCACTACCAGGGGCCTAGCGGGAGCTTACAATGAGCAGTTCTTC
>TRBV24-1|.|.|TRBJ2-3
CATSDPGLPTDTQYF
TGTGCCACCAGTGATCCCGGACTTCCCACAGATACGCAGTATTTT
>TRBV4-1|.|.|TRBJ1-2
CASSQETGGGSYGYTF
TGCGCCAGCAGCCAAGAGACCGGGGGCGGCAGCTATGGCTACACCTTC
>TRBV6-2/TRBV6-3|many|TRBD1|TRBJ2-7
CASSMTGDEQYF
TGTGCCAGCAGTATGACAGGGGACGAGCAGTACTTC
>TRBV18|few|TRBD2|TRBJ2-3
CASSPGLARRSADTQYF
TGTGCCAGCTCACCGGGACTAGCGAGGAGGTCGGCAGATACGCAGTATTTT
>TRBV19|.|.|TRBJ1-5
CASIEGHTVYSNQPQHF
TGTGCCAGTATAGAGGGACACACCGTCTATAGCAATCAGCCCCAGCATTTT
>TRBV20-1|many|TRBD1|TRBJ1-4
CSASGGTGDEKLFF
TGCAGTGCTTCCGGCGGGACAGGGGATGAAAAACTGTTTTTT
>TRBV6-1|many|.|TRBJ2-7
CASSRGLAGPLWGEQYF
TGTGCCAGCAGCCGGGGGTTGGCAGGTCCCCTCTGGGGCGAGCAGTACTTC
>TRBV20-1|.|TRBD2|TRBJ2-7
CSAPTSGPSYEQYF
TGCAGTGCACCCACTAGCGGGCCCTCCTACGAGCAGTACTTC
>TRBV5-5|.|.|TRBJ2-6
CASSYGGTSGANVLTF
TGTGCCAGCAGCTATGGAGGCACCTCTGGGGCCAACGTCCTGACTTTC
>TRBV15|.|TRBD1|TRBJ2-5
CATSRQGAMQETQYF
TGTGCCACCAGCAGGCAGGGGGCGATGCAAGAGACCCAGTACTTC
>TRBV12-3/TRBV12-4|many|.|TRBJ1-5
CASSLTIDQPQHF
TGTGCCAGCAGTTTAACAATTGATCAGCCCCAGCATTTT
>TRBV12-3/TRBV12-4|many|.|TRBJ1-1
CASSRGGEAFF
TGTGCCAGCAGTCGAGGGGGTGAAGCTTTCTTT
>TRBV30|many|.|TRBJ1-2
CAWRREYGYTF
TGTGCCTGGAGGCGGGAGTATGGCTACACCTTC
>TRBV20-1|many|.|TRBJ1-1
CSARLQGVGTEAFF
TGCAGTGCTAGATTGCAGGGCGTTGGCACTGAAGCTTTCTTT
>TRBV6-2/TRBV6-3|.|.|TRBJ2-5
CASSAKTQYF
TGTGCCAGCAGTGCGAAGACCCAGTACTTC
>TRBV11-2|many|TRBD2|TRBJ2-1
CASSLDLGTGGRTEQFF
TGTGCCAGCAGCTTAGATCTAGGGACGGGGGGTCGCACTGAGCAGTTCTTC
>TRBV5-1|.|.|TRBJ1-3
CASSLGTASGNTIYF
TGCGCCAGCAGCTTGGGGACAGCTTCTGGAAACACCATATATTTT
>TRBV28|many|TRBD2|TRBJ2-7
CTSSLSRGRIREQYF
TGTACCAGCAGTTTATCACGCGGGAGAATACGCGAGCAGTACTTC
>TRBV3-1|many|.|TRBJ2-1
CASSQGGESSYNEQFF
TGTGCCAGCAGCCAGGGCGGGGAAAGCTCCTACAATGAGCAGTTCTTC
>TRBV3-1|.|.|TRBJ2-2
CASSQANSWGGELFF
TGTGCCAGCAGCCAAGCGAACTCCTGGGGGGGGGAGCTGTTTTTT
>TRBV2|many|.|TRBJ2-3
CASSVLAWDTQYF
TGTGCCAGCAGTGTTCTAGCATGGGATACGCAGTATTTT
>TRBV30|.|.|TRBJ2-6
CAWSRYDWASGANVLTF
TGTGCCTGGAGTCGGTATGACTGGGCCTCTGGGGCCAACGTCCTGACTTTC